This T cell receptor (beta chain) is from a study of blood T cells in healthy people across ages. The V segment lost 5 bases and the J segment 2 bases; nucleotides outside the gene matches: 7. CDR1 and CDR2 from the germline V gene are SGHNT and YENEEA. This CDR3 spans 15 amino acids. Drawing of peripheral blood yielded 7.5 to 10 milliliters from each donor. It was with a sample-barcoded 5' primer and a J-beta primer mix that a second PCR of roughly 7 to 12 cycles was run. Every cDNA molecule carried a tag from a template-switch adaptor bearing 12 random nucleotides. TCRdb reprocessed the 5' RACE reads with MiXCR, giving one entry per CDR3 protein. The sample holds around 790,000 distinct CDR3 sequences, around 45% seen once. There are a few counts of this clonotype.

The sample taken for sequencing was blood. The sequence came from a man in his sixties in good health. V and J are TRBV11-3 and TRBJ2-5; 8 bases agree with TRBD1. CDR3 in amino acids: CASSRQGTRQETQYF. The CDR3, as DNA: TGTGCCAGCAGCCGACAGGGGACACGGCAAGAGACCCAGTACTTC. Complete variable domain (other parts from reference TRBV11-3 and TRBJ2-5): EAGVVQSPRYKIIEKKQPVAFWCNPISGHNTLYWYLQNLGQGPELLIRYENEEAVDDSQLPKDRFSAERLKGVDSTLKIQPAELGDSAVYLCASSRQGTRQETQYFGPGTRLLVL.